The sequence of this TCR beta chain was determined in a study of cytomegalovirus exposure and HLA in healthy donors. About the research overall: Across around 400 genotyped donors, 81% landed in the Caucasian-associated ancestry cluster.

The primer mix had 60 Vbeta and 13 Jbeta primers. TCRdb's table, derived via immunoSEQ multiplex PCR, lists solely in-frame clones and lacks some. The sample lists more than 70,000 clones, less than 85% occurring once. CDR3 size: 15 residues. The J segment lost 7 bases and the V segment lost 1 base, leaving 6 bases of the junction unmatched. Germline V CDR1 and CDR2: SGHTA, FQGNSA. For this clone: Its antigen is still unknown.

General study results and limits: In a later analysis, CMV-associated beta chains were mostly HLA-associated, it appeared. In an earlier analysis, most TCR beta V segments were productive about 87% or about 30% of the time.

The clonotype originates from a woman aged 50 to 65 in good health and CMV-seropositive. Sequencing was performed on PBMCs. The gene calls are TRBV7-2 and TRBJ2-7; 11 bases agree with TRBD1. The CDR3 region is CASSLDRTGGLEQYF. The DNA for the CDR3 is TGTGCCAGCAGCTTAGATAGGACAGGGGGCTTGGAGCAGTACTTC.